A selection of T cell receptor beta chains follows, all from one sample in a study of naive and memory T cell subsets. TCRdb re-called the 5' RACE reads with MiXCR, one entry per CDR3 protein. Of 55,000 to 65,000 distinct CDR3 sequences in the sample, 8% to 9% were seen once. These receptors came from a female donor in good health. Each CDR3 is given with its conserved first and last residue. Fields, in order: J gene, D gene, V gene, clone size, CDR3 protein, CDR3 DNA. A D gene is named only where the DNA matches it firmly. The listing skips clone size in some rows; elsewhere it reads once, few, many or a size class.

TRBJ1-2	NA	TRBV7-9	NA	CASSPGAGVGYTF	TGTGCCAGCAGCCCGGGGGCAGGGGTTGGCTACACCTTC
TRBJ2-7	TRBD2	TRBV27	NA	CASSEIAGAYEQYF	TGTGCCAGCAGTGAGATAGCGGGAGCGTACGAGCAGTACTTC
TRBJ2-5	NA	TRBV6-2/TRBV6-3	few	CASSYGGWETQYF	TGTGCCAGCAGTTACGGTGGTTGGGAGACCCAGTACTTC
TRBJ2-1	TRBD2	TRBV29-1	once	CSVNPGTSGHSVYNEQFF	TGCAGCGTGAACCCCGGGACTAGCGGCCACTCCGTATACAATGAGCAGTTCTTC
TRBJ2-3	TRBD2	TRBV7-8	NA	CASSVAGGLGADTQYF	TGTGCCAGCAGCGTAGCGGGAGGGCTGGGGGCGGATACGCAGTATTTT
TRBJ2-5	TRBD1	TRBV29-1	few	CSVEAGTGETQYF	TGCAGCGTTGAGGCCGGGACAGGAGAGACCCAGTACTTC
TRBJ2-7	NA	TRBV30	few	CAWSRPDEQYF	TGTGCCTGGAGTAGACCAGACGAGCAGTACTTC
TRBJ1-6	TRBD1	TRBV7-2	many	CASSPGTVNSPLHF	TGTGCCAGCAGCCCGGGGACAGTTAATTCACCCCTCCACTTT
TRBJ1-6	TRBD1	TRBV12-3/TRBV12-4	many	CASRPRTGGNSPLHF	TGTGCCAGCAGACCAAGGACAGGGGGCAATTCACCCCTCCACTTT
TRBJ1-6	NA	TRBV6-1	NA	CASSVRHGDSPLHF	TGTGCCAGCAGTGTCAGACACGGCGATTCACCCCTCCACTTT
TRBJ1-6	NA	TRBV5-1	many	CASSPLPEGRKNSPLHF	TGCGCCAGCAGCCCGCTCCCGGAGGGCCGTAAAAATTCACCCCTCCACTTT